The rows below give T cell receptor beta chains drawn from one sample of a study of T cell responses to AZD1222 COVID-19 vaccine. Only in-frame clones appear in the TCRdb table, and some are missing; sequencing was by immunoSEQ multiplex PCR. Seen here are 90,000 to 150,000 clones, around 90% observed once, and the top ten hold 2.5% to 3%. Sequencing was performed on peripheral blood, taken 28 days after the second AZD1222 dose. These TCRs come from an adult who received the AZD1222 COVID-19 vaccine. CDR3s include the opening cysteine and the closing phenylalanine or tryptophan. The D gene is left open where the match is weak. Not all rows give a size; the values are once, few, many and, for expanded clones, a class.

V gene	J gene	clone size	D gene	CDR3 protein	CDR3 DNA
TRBV9	TRBJ2-2	NA	NA	CASSRYGELFF	TGTGCCAGCAGCCGGTATGGGGAGCTGTTTTTT
TRBV6-2/TRBV6-3	TRBJ1-2	NA	TRBD1	CASRPTRAGTGSGYTF	TGTGCCAGCAGACCTACTCGAGCCGGGACAGGGTCTGGCTACACCTTC
TRBV2	TRBJ2-7	NA	NA	CASTAAAGDYEQYF	TGTGCCAGCACGGCAGCGGCAGGGGACTACGAGCAGTACTTC
TRBV7-2	TRBJ2-7	NA	TRBD1	CASSDPTGGRYEQYF	TGTGCCAGCAGCGACCCGACAGGGGGGCGATACGAGCAGTACTTC
TRBV28	TRBJ1-1	NA	TRBD1	CASSPTGGVNTEAFF	TGTGCCAGCAGTCCGACAGGGGGCGTGAACACTGAAGCTTTCTTT
TRBV5-1	TRBJ1-2	NA	NA	CASSSRWNYGYTF	TGCGCCAGCAGCTCGAGGTGGAACTATGGCTACACCTTC
TRBV6-2/TRBV6-3	TRBJ1-2	NA	NA	CASSPDWFGYTF	TGTGCCAGCAGTCCCGACTGGTTTGGCTACACCTTC
TRBV19	TRBJ1-2	NA	NA	CASSIQGTYGYTF	TGTGCCAGTAGTATCCAGGGGACCTATGGCTACACCTTC
TRBV4-1	TRBJ1-5	NA	NA	CASSQVTDNQPQHF	TGCGCCAGCAGCCAAGTGACAGACAATCAGCCCCAGCATTTT
TRBV23-1	TRBJ2-7	NA	NA	CASSRCEQYF	TGCGCCAGCAGTCGTTGTGAGCAGTACTTC
TRBV7-6	TRBJ2-2	few	NA	CASSFGTEPFTGELFF	TGTGCCAGCAGCTTTGGGACTGAACCCTTCACCGGGGAGCTGTTTTTT
TRBV19	TRBJ2-4	NA	TRBD1	CASTNQGDIQYF	TGTGCCAGTACCAACCAGGGGGACATTCAGTACTTC
TRBV3-1/TRBV3-2	TRBJ1-4	NA	NA	CASSQRGEKLFF	TGTGCCAGCAGCCAAAGAGGAGAAAAACTGTTTTTT
TRBV6-5	TRBJ2-5	NA	NA	CASSYGGGRTQYF	TGTGCCAGCAGTTACGGGGGTGGACGGACCCAGTACTTC
TRBV6-5	TRBJ1-2	NA	TRBD1	CASSEGQGNYGYTF	TGTGCCAGCAGCGAGGGACAGGGGAACTATGGCTACACCTTC
TRBV10-3	TRBJ1-1	NA	NA	CAISGSPFWDGNTEAFF	TGTGCCATCAGTGGTAGTCCTTTCTGGGACGGGAACACTGAAGCTTTCTTT
TRBV7-9	TRBJ1-1	NA	NA	CASSSHNEGNTEAFF	TGTGCCAGCAGCTCCCACAACGAGGGAAACACTGAAGCTTTCTTT
TRBV19	TRBJ1-5	NA	NA	CASRGHRDNQPQHF	TGTGCCAGCAGGGGCCACAGAGACAATCAGCCCCAGCATTTT
TRBV27	TRBJ1-6	NA	NA	CASSAGQVDSPLHF	TGTGCCAGCAGTGCGGGTCAGGTAGATTCACCCCTCCACTTT
TRBV27	TRBJ2-1	NA	NA	CASSPRRGGYEQFF	TGTGCCAGCAGTCCCAGGCGGGGAGGCTATGAGCAGTTCTTC
TRBV7-2	TRBJ1-6	few	TRBD1	CASSLDWTGGRNLHF	TGTGCCAGCAGCTTAGATTGGACAGGGGGCAGGAACCTCCACTTT
TRBV7-2	TRBJ2-7	once	NA	CASSLGHQSYEQYF	TGTGCCAGCAGCTTAGGGCACCAATCCTACGAGCAGTACTTC
TRBV9	TRBJ2-2	NA	NA	CASSVYGGPNTGELFF	TGTGCCAGCAGCGTATACGGGGGCCCGAACACCGGGGAGCTGTTTTTT
TRBV4-2	TRBJ1-1	NA	NA	CASSQEGSGSTEAFF	TGTGCCAGCAGCCAAGAGGGGTCAGGGAGCACTGAAGCTTTCTTT
TRBV2	TRBJ2-1	NA	NA	CASRQTTQLNEQFF	TGTGCCAGCAGACAAACTACGCAGCTTAATGAGCAGTTCTTC
TRBV6-2/TRBV6-3	TRBJ1-2	NA	NA	CASSYLALYGYTF	TGTGCCAGCAGTTACCTCGCTCTCTATGGCTACACCTTC
TRBV11-3	TRBJ2-1	NA	NA	CASSSSRGSYNEQFF	TGTGCCAGCAGCTCGTCGAGGGGGTCCTACAATGAGCAGTTCTTC
TRBV9	TRBJ2-1	NA	NA	CASSVGRGTYNEQFF	TGTGCCAGCAGCGTAGGACGAGGTACATACAATGAGCAGTTCTTC
TRBV7-9	TRBJ1-3	NA	TRBD1	CASSLGTGPSGNTIYF	TGTGCCAGCAGCCTGGGGACAGGACCCTCTGGAAACACCATATATTTT
TRBV5-5	TRBJ1-5	NA	NA	CASSLSGRDQPQHF	TGTGCCAGCAGCTTGTCGGGGCGCGACCAGCCCCAGCATTTT
TRBV7-2	TRBJ2-1	NA	TRBD1	CASSSPPGQAMFF	TGTGCCAGCAGCTCCCCTCCGGGACAGGCAATGTTCTTC
TRBV5-4	TRBJ2-7	NA	TRBD1	CASSFQGQVTYEQYF	TGTGCCAGCAGCTTTCAGGGACAGGTAACCTACGAGCAGTACTTC